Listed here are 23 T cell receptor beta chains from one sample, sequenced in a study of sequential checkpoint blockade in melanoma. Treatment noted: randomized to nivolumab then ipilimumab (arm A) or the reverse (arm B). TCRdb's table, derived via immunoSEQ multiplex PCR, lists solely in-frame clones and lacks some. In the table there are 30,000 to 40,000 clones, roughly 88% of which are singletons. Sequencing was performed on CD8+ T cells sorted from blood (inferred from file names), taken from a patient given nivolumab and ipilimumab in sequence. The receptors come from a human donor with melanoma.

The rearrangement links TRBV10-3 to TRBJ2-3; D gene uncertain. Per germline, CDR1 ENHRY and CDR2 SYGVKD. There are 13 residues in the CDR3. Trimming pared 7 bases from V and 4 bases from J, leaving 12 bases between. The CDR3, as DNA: TGTGCCATCAAAGAGGTTCTTGCAGATACGCAGTATTTT. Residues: CAIKEVLADTQYF.

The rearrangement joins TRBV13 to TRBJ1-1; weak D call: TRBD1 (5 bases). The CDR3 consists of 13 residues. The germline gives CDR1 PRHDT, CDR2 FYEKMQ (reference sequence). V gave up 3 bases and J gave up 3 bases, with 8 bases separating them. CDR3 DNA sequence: TGTGCCAGCAGCTTGGGGGGGGACACTGAAGCTTTCTTT. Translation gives CASSLGGDTEAFF.

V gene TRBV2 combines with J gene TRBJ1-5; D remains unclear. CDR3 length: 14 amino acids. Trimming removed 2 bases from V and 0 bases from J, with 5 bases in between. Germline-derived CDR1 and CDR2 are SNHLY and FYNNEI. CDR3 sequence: CASSEPGSNQPQHF. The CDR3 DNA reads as TGTGCCAGCAGTGAACCGGGTAGCAATCAGCCCCAGCATTTT. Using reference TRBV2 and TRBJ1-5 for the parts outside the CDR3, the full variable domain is EPEVTQTPSHQVTQMGQEVILRCVPISNHLYFYWYRQILGQKVEFLVSFYNNEISEKSEIFDDQFSVERPDGSNFTLKIRSTKLEDSAMYFCASSEPGSNQPQHFGDGTRLSIL.

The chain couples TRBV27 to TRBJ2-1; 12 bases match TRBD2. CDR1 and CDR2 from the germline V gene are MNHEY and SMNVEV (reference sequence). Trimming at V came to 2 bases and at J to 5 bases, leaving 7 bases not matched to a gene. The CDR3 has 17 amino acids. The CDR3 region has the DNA TGTGCCAGCAGTTTACCACGACTAGCGGGAGTGAACAATGAGCAGTTCTTC. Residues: CASSLPRLAGVNNEQFF.

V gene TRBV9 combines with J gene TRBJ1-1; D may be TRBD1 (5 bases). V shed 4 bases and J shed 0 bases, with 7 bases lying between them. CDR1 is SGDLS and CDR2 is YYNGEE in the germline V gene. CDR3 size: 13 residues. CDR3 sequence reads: CASSQTVNTEAFF. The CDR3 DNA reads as TGTGCCAGCAGCCAGACAGTGAACACTGAAGCTTTCTTT.

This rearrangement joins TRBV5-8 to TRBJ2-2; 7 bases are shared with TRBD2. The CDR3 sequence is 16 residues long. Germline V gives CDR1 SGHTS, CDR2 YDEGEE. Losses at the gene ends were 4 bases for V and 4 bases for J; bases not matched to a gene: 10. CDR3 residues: CASSPSGGAITGELFF. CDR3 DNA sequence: TGTGCCAGCAGCCCGTCGGGAGGAGCTATCACCGGGGAGCTGTTTTTT.

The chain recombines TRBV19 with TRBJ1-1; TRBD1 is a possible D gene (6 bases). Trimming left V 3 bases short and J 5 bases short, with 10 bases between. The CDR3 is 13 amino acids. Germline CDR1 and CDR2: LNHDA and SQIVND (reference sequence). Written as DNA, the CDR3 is TGTGCCAGTAGTATGGGACAAGCAACTGAAGCTTTCTTT. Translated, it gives CASSMGQATEAFF.

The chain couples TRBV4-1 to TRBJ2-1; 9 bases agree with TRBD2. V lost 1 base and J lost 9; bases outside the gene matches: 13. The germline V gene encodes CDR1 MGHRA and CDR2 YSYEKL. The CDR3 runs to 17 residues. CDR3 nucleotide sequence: TGCGCCAGCAGCCAAGGGGTGGGGGCGGGAGGGCCCGTTGAGCAGTTCTTC. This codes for CASSQGVGAGGPVEQFF.

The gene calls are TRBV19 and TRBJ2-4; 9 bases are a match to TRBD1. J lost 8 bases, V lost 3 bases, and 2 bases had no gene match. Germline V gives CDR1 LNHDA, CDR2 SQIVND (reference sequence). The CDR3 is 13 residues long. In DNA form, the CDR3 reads TGTGCCAGTAGTATTCGGACAGGGGACATTCAGTACTTC. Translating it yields CASSIRTGDIQYF.

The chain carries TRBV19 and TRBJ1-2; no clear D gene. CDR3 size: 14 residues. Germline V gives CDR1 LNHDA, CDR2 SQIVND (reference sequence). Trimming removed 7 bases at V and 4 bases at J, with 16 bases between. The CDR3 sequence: CASTPLGRAYGYTF. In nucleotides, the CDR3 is TGTGCCAGTACCCCCCTAGGGAGGGCCTATGGCTACACCTTC.

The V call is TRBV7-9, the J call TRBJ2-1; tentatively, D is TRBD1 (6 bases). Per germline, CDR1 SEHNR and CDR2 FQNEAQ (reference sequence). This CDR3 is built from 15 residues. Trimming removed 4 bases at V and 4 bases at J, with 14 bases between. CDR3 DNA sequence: TGTGCCAGCAGCTGGACTCAGGGGATATACAATGAGCAGTTCTTC. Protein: CASSWTQGIYNEQFF.

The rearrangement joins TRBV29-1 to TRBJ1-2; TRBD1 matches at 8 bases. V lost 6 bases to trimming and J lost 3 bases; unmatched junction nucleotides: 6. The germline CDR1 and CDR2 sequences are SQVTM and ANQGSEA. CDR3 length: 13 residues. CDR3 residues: CSVQGALDYGYTF. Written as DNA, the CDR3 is TGCAGCGTCCAGGGGGCGCTGGACTATGGCTACACCTTC.

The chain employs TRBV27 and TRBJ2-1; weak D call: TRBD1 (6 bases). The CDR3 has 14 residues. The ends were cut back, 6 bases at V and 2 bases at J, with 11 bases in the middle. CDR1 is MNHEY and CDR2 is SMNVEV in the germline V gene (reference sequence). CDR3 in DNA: TGTGCCAGCAGGATACAGGGTCCCTACAATGAGCAGTTCTTC. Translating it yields CASRIQGPYNEQFF.

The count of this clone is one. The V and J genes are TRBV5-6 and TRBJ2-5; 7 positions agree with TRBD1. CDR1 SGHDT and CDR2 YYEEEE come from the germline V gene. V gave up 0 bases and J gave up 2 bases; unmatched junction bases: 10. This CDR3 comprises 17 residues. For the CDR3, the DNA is TGTGCCAGCAGCTTGGAGGGGCAGGGGGTTCTTCAAGAGACCCAGTACTTC. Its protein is CASSLEGQGVLQETQYF.

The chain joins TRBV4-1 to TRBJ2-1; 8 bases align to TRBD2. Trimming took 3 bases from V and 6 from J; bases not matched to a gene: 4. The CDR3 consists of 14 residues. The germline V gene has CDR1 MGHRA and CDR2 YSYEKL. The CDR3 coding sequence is TGCGCCAGCAGCCATGTTACTAGCGGCAATGAGCAGTTCTTC. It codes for CASSHVTSGNEQFF.

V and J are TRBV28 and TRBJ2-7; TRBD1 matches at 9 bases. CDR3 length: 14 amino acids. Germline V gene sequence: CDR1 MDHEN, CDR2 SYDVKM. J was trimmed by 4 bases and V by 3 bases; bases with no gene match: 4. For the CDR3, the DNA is TGTGCCAGCAGTTTGGGGACAGGGTCGTACGAGCAGTACGTC. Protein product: CASSLGTGSYEQYV.

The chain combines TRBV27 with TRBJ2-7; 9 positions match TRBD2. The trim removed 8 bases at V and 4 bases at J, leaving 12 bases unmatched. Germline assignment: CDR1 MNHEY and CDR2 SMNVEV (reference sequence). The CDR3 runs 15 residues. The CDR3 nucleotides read TGTGCCAGCGAAAGTCGAGCGGGGGGCGTTTACGAGCAGTACTTC. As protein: CASESRAGGVYEQYF.

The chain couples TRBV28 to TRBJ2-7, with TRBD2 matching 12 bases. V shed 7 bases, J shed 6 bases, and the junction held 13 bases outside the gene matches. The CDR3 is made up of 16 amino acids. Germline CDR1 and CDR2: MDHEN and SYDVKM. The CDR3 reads CASIGSSGRARAEQYF. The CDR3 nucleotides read TGTGCCAGCATCGGATCTAGCGGGAGGGCCCGGGCCGAGCAGTACTTC.

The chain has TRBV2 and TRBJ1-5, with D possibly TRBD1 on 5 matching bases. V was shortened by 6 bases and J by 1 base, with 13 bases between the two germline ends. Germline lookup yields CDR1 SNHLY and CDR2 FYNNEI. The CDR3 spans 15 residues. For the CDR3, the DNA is TGTGCCAGCAGGACGGAGACAGCCAGCAATCAGCCCCAGCATTTT. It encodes CASRTETASNQPQHF.

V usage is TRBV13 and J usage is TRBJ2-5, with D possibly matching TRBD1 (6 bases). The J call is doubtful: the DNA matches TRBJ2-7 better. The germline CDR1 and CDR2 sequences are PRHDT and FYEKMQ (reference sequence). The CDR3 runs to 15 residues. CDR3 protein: CASSFHGQSAYEQYF. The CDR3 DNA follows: TGTGCCAGCAGCTTTCACGGACAGTCGGCCTACGAGCAGTACTTC.

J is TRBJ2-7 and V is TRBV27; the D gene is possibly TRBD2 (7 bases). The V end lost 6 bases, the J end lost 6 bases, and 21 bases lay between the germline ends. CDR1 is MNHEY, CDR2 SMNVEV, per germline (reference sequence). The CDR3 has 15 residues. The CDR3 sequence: CASRLMGGGTLEQYF. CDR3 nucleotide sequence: TGTGCCAGCAGGCTTATGGGAGGGGGGACCCTCGAGCAGTACTTC.

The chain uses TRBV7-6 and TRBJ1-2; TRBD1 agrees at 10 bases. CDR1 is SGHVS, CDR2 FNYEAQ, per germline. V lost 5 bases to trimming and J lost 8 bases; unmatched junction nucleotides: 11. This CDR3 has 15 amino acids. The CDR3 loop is CASSPEVGTGDGYTF. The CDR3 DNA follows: TGTGCCAGCAGCCCCGAGGTGGGGACAGGGGACGGCTACACCTTC.

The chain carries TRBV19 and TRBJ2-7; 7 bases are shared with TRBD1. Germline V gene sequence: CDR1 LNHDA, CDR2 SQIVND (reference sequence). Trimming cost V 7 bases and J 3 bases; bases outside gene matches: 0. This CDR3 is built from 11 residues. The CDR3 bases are TGTGCCAGTACAGGGGGCTACGAGCAGTACTTC. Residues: CASTGGYEQYF.